Listed below are T cell receptor beta chains from one sample, sequenced in a study of T cells after yellow fever vaccination. From the 5' RACE reads, TCRdb called clonotypes with MiXCR, one entry per CDR3 protein. The data contain 200,000 to 300,000 distinct CDR3 sequences, roughly 6.3% of them singletons. This material consisted of CD4+ T cells sorted from PBMCs, taken on the day of the yellow fever booster vaccination. The origin of the receptors is a man between 25 and 39 years old who received the YFV17D yellow fever vaccine. CDR3s include the opening cysteine and the closing phenylalanine or tryptophan. The D gene is left open where the match is weak. Some rows mark clone size as missing; the rest say once, few, many or name a class of expanded clone.

16	TRBD2	TRBJ2-1	TRBV27	once	TGTGCCAGCAGTGCCAATAGCGGGGGGTCCTACAATGAGCAGTTCTTC	CASSANSGGSYNEQFF
14	TRBD2	TRBJ2-2	TRBV7-9	NA	TGTGCCAGCAGCTTTGGGACTAGCGTCGGGGAGCTGTTTTTT	CASSFGTSVGELFF
13	NA	TRBJ1-3	TRBV20-1	many	TGCAGTGCTTGGACAGTCTCTGGAAACACCATATATTTT	CSAWTVSGNTIYF
12	TRBD1	TRBJ2-5	TRBV7-2	NA	TGTGCCAGCAAACAGGGGGGAGAGACCCAGTACTTC	CASKQGGETQYF
12	TRBD2	TRBJ2-7	TRBV20-1	NA	TGCAGTGCCGGGGGGGGGTACTACGAGCAGTACTTC	CSAGGGYYEQYF
13	TRBD1	TRBJ2-7	TRBV28	many	TGTGCCAGCAGTTTCCGGACAGGTACAGGGCAGTACTTC	CASSFRTGTGQYF
13	NA	TRBJ2-1	TRBV29-1	NA	TGCAGCGTTTCGCAGACTCTCTACAATGAGCAGTTCTTC	CSVSQTLYNEQFF
15	NA	TRBJ2-1	TRBV15	many	TGTGCCACCAGCAAAGAACTTATAGGGGACAATGAGCAGTTCTTC	CATSKELIGDNEQFF
13	NA	TRBJ1-4	TRBV29-1	many	TGCAGCGGCGGGACGGCGGGGAATGAAAAACTGTTTTTT	CSGGTAGNEKLFF
13	TRBD1	TRBJ1-5	TRBV20-1	many	TGCAGTGCTAGGACAGGGGAGTATCAGCCCCAGCATTTT	CSARTGEYQPQHF
12	NA	TRBJ2-1	TRBV29-1	NA	TGCAGCGTTGACAGGGGTTGGAATGAGCAGTTCTTC	CSVDRGWNEQFF
12	NA	TRBJ2-5	TRBV2	few	TGTGCCAGCAAACTGGGACAAGAGACCCAGTACTTC	CASKLGQETQYF
14	NA	TRBJ2-6	TRBV7-9	NA	TGTGCCTCCACCCCCTTCTCTGGGGCCAACGTCCTGACTTTC	CASTPFSGANVLTF
20	NA	TRBJ1-2	TRBV23-1	few	TGCGCCAGCAGTCAACCCTATGGTAGGGGCGGAGGAATCTCTAACTATGGCTACACCTTC	CASSQPYGRGGGISNYGYTF
11	NA	TRBJ1-4	TRBV24-1	many	TGTGCCACCCCCCCGGAGGAAAAACTGTTTTTT	CATPPEEKLFF
15	NA	TRBJ2-7	TRBV20-1	many	TGCAGTGCTGGAGGGGGCCGGGGGGGGCTTTACGAGCAGTACTTC	CSAGGGRGGLYEQYF
14	TRBD2	TRBJ2-1	TRBV20-1	NA	TGCAGTGCTAGAGCCCGCGGGAGGGCTGATGAGCAGTTCTTC	CSARARGRADEQFF
12	TRBD1	TRBJ1-4	TRBV30	many	TGTGCCTGGACAGGGGGAGACGAAAAACTGTTTTTT	CAWTGGDEKLFF
14	NA	TRBJ2-7	TRBV25-1	many	TGTGCCAGCTCAAAAACGAGGGCCGAGTACGAGCAGTACTTC	CASSKTRAEYEQYF
17	NA	TRBJ2-1	TRBV19	few	TGTGCCAGTAGTATAGTTTCAGGGCGGGTTCGATTCAATGAGCAGTTCTTC	CASSIVSGRVRFNEQFF
12	NA	TRBJ1-2	TRBV29-1	few	TGCAGCTCTAATCGGGAGACCGGTGGCTACACCTTC	CSSNRETGGYTF
13	TRBD1	TRBJ1-2	TRBV5-5	many	TGTGCCAGCAGCTCCACGGACAGGGGGGGAGACACCTTC	CASSSTDRGGDTF
14	NA	TRBJ1-5	TRBV5-6	few	TGTGCCAGCAGCTTGGCCGGCGGGGGATCGGCCCAGCATTTT	CASSLAGGGSAQHF
13	NA	TRBJ2-4	TRBV12-3/TRBV12-4	many	TGTGCCAGCAGTTTTAGGGGGGAGAACATTCAGTACTTC	CASSFRGENIQYF
16	TRBD1	TRBJ2-1	TRBV10-1	NA	TGCGCCAGCAGTGAGCAAGGGGGCAGCTCCTACAATGAGCAGTTCTTC	CASSEQGGSSYNEQFF
12	NA	TRBJ2-1	TRBV6-6	NA	TGTGCCAGCAGTGCCAGACGCAATGAGCAGTTCTTC	CASSARRNEQFF
16	NA	TRBJ1-4	TRBV5-6	many	TGTGCCAGCAGCTGGGGGACATCGACAACTAATGAAAAACTGTTTTTT	CASSWGTSTTNEKLFF
13	NA	TRBJ2-7	TRBV7-9	NA	TGTGCCAGCCTTGGGACGGAGTCCTACGAGCAGTACTTC	CASLGTESYEQYF